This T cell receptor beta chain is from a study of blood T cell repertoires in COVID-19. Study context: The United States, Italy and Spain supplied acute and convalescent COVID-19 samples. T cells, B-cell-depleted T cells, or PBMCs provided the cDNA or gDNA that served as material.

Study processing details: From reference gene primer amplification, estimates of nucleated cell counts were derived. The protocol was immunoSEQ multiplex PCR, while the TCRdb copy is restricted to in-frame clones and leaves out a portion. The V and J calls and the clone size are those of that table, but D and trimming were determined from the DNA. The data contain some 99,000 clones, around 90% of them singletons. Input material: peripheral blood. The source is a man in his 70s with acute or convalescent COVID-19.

DNA for the CDR3: TGTGCCTTACGCGGGGGGACTTCCTACGAGCAGTACTTC. Its translation is CALRGGTSYEQYF. The V and J genes are TRBV30 and TRBJ2-7, with 8 bases identical to TRBD2. The CDR3 extends over 13 amino acids. Germline trimming cut 7 bases from V and 1 base from J; bases unmatched to any gene: 6. Germline CDR1 GTSNPN, CDR2 SVGIG (reference sequence).